This passage covers 29 T cell receptor beta chains from one sample sequenced in a study of a mutant IDH1 vaccine in newly diagnosed glioma. Assay: immunoSEQ multiplex PCR; the TCRdb copy retains only in-frame clones and omits some. Altogether 45,000 to 55,000 clones are present, roughly 83% being singletons, with the ten largest covering about 4.3%. Time point given: week 47, end of study. All doses held 300 ug of mutant IDH1 20-mer peptide, with topical imiquimod. Antigens for these TCRs are unknown. This material consisted of PBMCs, taken from a glioma patient whose treatment included an IDH1 peptide vaccine. The receptors here all came from a woman between 25 and 40 years old with glioma. Some clones in this sample may be carry-over from other donors' samples.

V and J are TRBV27 and TRBJ2-7; D tentatively reads TRBD1 or TRBD2 (5 bases each). Trimming left V 5 bases short and J 2 bases short, with 13 bases between. Germline V gives CDR1 MNHEY, CDR2 SMNVEV (reference sequence). This CDR3 spans 14 amino acids. Here the CDR3 DNA reads TGTGCCAGCAGTCCCGGGACGGCTACCTACGAGCAGTACTTC. This translates into CASSPGTATYEQYF.

This rearrangement joins TRBV6-6 to TRBJ1-1; the D is unclear. The CDR3 contains 15 residues. V was clipped by 0 bases and J by 5 bases, with 13 bases between them. The germline CDR1 and CDR2 sequences are MNHNY and SVGAGI (reference sequence). The CDR3 sequence: CASSYSNEGRTEAFF. Here the CDR3 DNA reads TGTGCCAGCAGTTACTCGAACGAAGGGAGAACTGAAGCTTTCTTT.

This clone was recorded only once. The chain joins TRBV7-9 to TRBJ2-7; TRBD2 might be the D (7 bases). Deletions cut 1 base from V and 2 bases from J, with 15 bases between. This CDR3 is built from 16 residues. The germline CDR1 and CDR2 sequences are SEHNR and FQNEAQ (reference sequence). The CDR3 loop is CASSLDGEGGTYEQYF. CDR3 nucleotides: TGTGCCAGCAGCTTAGATGGGGAGGGGGGAACCTACGAGCAGTACTTC.

This chain links TRBV19 with TRBJ2-1; D perhaps matches TRBD1 (7 bases). V was trimmed by 4 bases and J by 8 bases, leaving 18 bases between them. Germline assignment: CDR1 LNHDA and CDR2 SQIVND (reference sequence). The CDR3 spans 15 residues. The CDR3 nucleotides read TGTGCCAGTAGTACCCGACAGGGAGGCCGGGATGAGCAGTTCTTC. Its protein product is CASSTRQGGRDEQFF.

This clone was recorded a few times. V usage is TRBV29-1 and J usage is TRBJ1-2, with 7 bases aligning to TRBD1. V trimming: 7 bases; J trimming: 4 bases; junction bases outside the gene matches: 9. Germline V gives CDR1 SQVTM, CDR2 ANQGSEA. The CDR3 loop spans 13 amino acids. CDR3 DNA sequence: TGCAGCGGAAAAGGGGGCGAAGCCTATGGCTACACCTTC. Its translation: CSGKGGEAYGYTF. Full variable domain (rest looked up from reference TRBV29-1 and TRBJ1-2): SAVISQKPSRDICQRGTSLTIQCQVDSQVTMMFWYRQQPGQSLTLIATANQGSEATYESGFVIDKFPISRPNLTFSTLTVSNMSPEDSSIYLCSGKGGEAYGYTFGSGTRLTVV.

The chain carries TRBV19 and TRBJ2-7; 7 nucleotides agree with TRBD1. The CDR3 length is 14 residues. Germline loops: CDR1 LNHDA, CDR2 SQIVND (reference sequence). The V segment lost 5 bases and the J segment 0 bases; nucleotides outside the gene matches: 4. CDR3 region: CASSPTGDSYEQYF. Written as DNA, the CDR3 is TGTGCCAGTAGTCCCACAGGGGACTCCTACGAGCAGTACTTC.

This clone was detected a few times. The gene calls are TRBV9 and TRBJ2-3; 10 nucleotides agree with TRBD2. The CDR3 covers 15 residues. The V and J ends lost 4 bases and 1 base, in that order; junction bases with no gene match: 3. Per the germline V gene, CDR1 is SGDLS and CDR2 is YYNGEE. The CDR3 DNA reads as TGTGCCAGCAGCCTTGGGACTAGCGGCACAGATACGCAGTATTTT. This codes for CASSLGTSGTDTQYF.

This sequence joins TRBV10-3 and TRBJ2-7; D gene uncertain. Per the germline V gene, CDR1 is ENHRY and CDR2 is SYGVKD. This CDR3 contains 12 residues. V gave up 0 bases and J gave up 9 bases, with 9 bases separating them. In DNA, the CDR3 is TGTGCCATCAGTGAGTCAACTAACGGGCAGTACTTC. This encodes CAISESTNGQYF.

This chain connects TRBV6-1 to TRBJ2-2, with TRBD2 matching over 7 bases. Germline V gene data show CDR1 as MNHNS and CDR2 as SASEGT. V was pared by 1 base and J by 1 base, with 0 bases of the junction left unmatched. The CDR3 covers 15 residues. This CDR3 reads CASSEGGGNTGELFF. The CDR3 bases are TGTGCCAGCAGTGAAGGGGGGGGGAACACCGGGGAGCTGTTTTTT.

The V and J genes are TRBV7-2 and TRBJ1-1, with D perhaps matching TRBD1 (5 bases). Trimming stripped 0 bases from V and 1 base from J, with 9 bases between. CDR3 length: 15 amino acids. CDR1 is SGHTA, CDR2 FQGNSA, per germline. The CDR3 here is CASSLAGRGNTEAFF. The DNA of the CDR3 is TGTGCCAGCAGCTTAGCGGGGCGTGGGAACACTGAAGCTTTCTTT.

The rearrangement joins TRBV7-9 to TRBJ2-7; D not certain. The V and J ends lost 2 bases and 8 bases respectively, with 7 bases between them. The CDR3 totals 11 residues. Germline lookup yields CDR1 SEHNR and CDR2 FQNEAQ (reference sequence). Here the CDR3 reads CASSLQEKQYF. For the CDR3, the DNA is TGTGCCAGCAGCTTACAGGAGAAGCAGTACTTC.

CDR3 nucleotides: TGTGCCTGGAGCGTATGGGAGAATCAGCCCCAGCATTTT. Amino acids: CAWSVWENQPQHF. The rearrangement uses TRBV30 and TRBJ1-5; D remains unclear. Trimming took off 3 bases at V and 4 bases at J, with 10 bases between the two ends. Per the germline V gene, CDR1 is GTSNPN and CDR2 is SVGIG (reference sequence). The CDR3 is 13 amino acids. Full variable domain (remainder filled in from reference TRBV30 and TRBJ1-5): SQTIHQWPATLVQPVGSPLSLECTVEGTSNPNLYWYRQAAGRGLQLLFYSVGIGQISSEVPQNLSASRPQDRQFILSSKKLLLSDSGFYLCAWSVWENQPQHFGDGTRLSIL.

The V and J genes are TRBV30 and TRBJ1-3; 7 nucleotides line up with TRBD1. J gave up 7 bases and V 1 base, and 4 bases lay outside the gene matches. The CDR3 consists of 13 residues. Germline V gives CDR1 GTSNPN, CDR2 SVGIG (reference sequence). In DNA form, the CDR3 reads TGTGCCTGGAGTGGCCGAGGGGGCAACACCATATATTTT. Translation gives CAWSGRGGNTIYF.

Details on this clone: One end of the junction varies from germline; a read error may be responsible. V is TRBV2 and J is TRBJ2-2; 7 nucleotides line up with TRBD2. Germline lookup yields CDR1 SNHLY and CDR2 FYNNEI. The CDR3 has 14 amino acids. The CDR3 loop reads CASNTGGNTGEPFF. In nucleotides, the CDR3 is TGTGCCAGCAATACGGGGGGAAACACCGGGGAGCCGTTTTTT.

The rearrangement links TRBV14 to TRBJ2-2; D possibly uses TRBD1 or TRBD2 (6 bases each). The CDR3 consists of 17 residues. Deletions cut 3 bases from V and 2 bases from J, with 16 bases between. Germline loops: CDR1 SGHDN, CDR2 FVKESK. The CDR3 protein is CASSQGRGGSNTGELFF. CDR3 DNA sequence: TGTGCCAGCAGCCAGGGCAGGGGAGGAAGCAACACCGGGGAGCTGTTTTTT.

The gene calls are TRBV30 and TRBJ1-3; D possibly corresponds to TRBD1 (5 bases). The CDR3 has 16 amino acids. The germline V gene encodes CDR1 GTSNPN and CDR2 SVGIG (reference sequence). Trimming pared 3 bases from V and 7 bases from J, leaving 22 bases between. CDR3: CAWSRRAREVRNTIYF. For the CDR3, the DNA is TGTGCCTGGAGCCGCAGGGCCAGGGAAGTAAGGAACACCATATATTTT. Supplemented by reference TRBV30 and TRBJ1-3, the full variable domain reads SQTIHQWPATLVQPVGSPLSLECTVEGTSNPNLYWYRQAAGRGLQLLFYSVGIGQISSEVPQNLSASRPQDRQFILSSKKLLLSDSGFYLCAWSRRAREVRNTIYFGEGSWLTVV.

About this clone: The same CDR3 arises from other DNA sequences in this sample as well. This chain joins TRBV5-1 and TRBJ1-1; no definite D call. CDR1 SGHRS and CDR2 YFSETQ come from the germline V gene. The CDR3 covers 15 residues. V was pared by 0 bases and J by 1 base, with 10 bases between. CDR3 coding DNA: TGCGCCAGCAGCTTGGACGGGCCAAAGAACACTGAAGCTTTCTTT. This gives the protein CASSLDGPKNTEAFF.

As to this clone: The same CDR3 also results from other DNA sequences found in this sample. V and J are TRBV30 and TRBJ1-1; D unclear. The V end was cut by 0 bases, the J end by 1 base, with 3 bases between. Germline lookup yields CDR1 GTSNPN and CDR2 SVGIG (reference sequence). The CDR3 contains 12 residues. The CDR3 DNA reads TGTGCCTGGAGTGTGGGGAACACTGAAGCTTTCTTT. Translated, it gives CAWSVGNTEAFF.

This sequence joins TRBV19 and TRBJ2-7; 9 positions match TRBD2. The CDR3 has 13 amino acids. Trimming removed 4 bases from V and 7 bases from J; junction bases left unmatched: 5. From germline, CDR1 is LNHDA and CDR2 SQIVND (reference sequence). This CDR3 reads CASSTAGGVEQYF. CDR3 DNA: TGTGCCAGTAGTACAGCGGGAGGAGTGGAGCAGTACTTC.

This chain uses TRBV28 with TRBJ1-1, with a possible D match to TRBD1 (5 bases). The CDR3 has 14 amino acids. The V end was cut by 6 bases, the J end by 5 bases, with 16 bases between. Germline values: CDR1 MDHEN, CDR2 SYDVKM. The CDR3 protein is CASRGPLMGTEAFF. The CDR3 coding sequence is TGTGCCAGCAGGGGGCCCCTTATGGGAACTGAAGCTTTCTTT.

This clone was counted a single time. The gene calls are TRBV19 and TRBJ1-5, with D possibly TRBD1 on 6 matching bases. Looked up from germline, CDR1 is LNHDA and CDR2 is SQIVND (reference sequence). The V gene lost 6 bases and the J gene lost 3 bases, with 12 bases spanning the gap. The CDR3 sequence is 14 residues long. In DNA, the CDR3 is TGTGCCAGTAGCGCAGGGGCCTTCAATCAGCCCCAGCATTTT. Its translation: CASSAGAFNQPQHF.

The gene calls are TRBV20-1 and TRBJ2-5; D possibly corresponds to TRBD2 (6 bases). Trimming removed 7 bases at V and 6 bases at J, with 12 bases between. From germline, CDR1 is DFQATT and CDR2 SNEGSKA (reference sequence). CDR3 length equals 11 residues. The CDR3 nucleotides read TGCAGTGGAACGGGAGCTCAGACCCAGTACTTC. Translating it yields CSGTGAQTQYF.

The CDR3 spells CASSGDRNEQFF. In nucleotides, the CDR3 is TGTGCCAGCAGCGGAGACAGAAATGAGCAGTTCTTC. V and J are TRBV7-9 and TRBJ2-1, with D maybe TRBD1 (5 bases). CDR3 length: 12 amino acids. Trimming left V 5 bases short and J 7 bases short, with 9 bases between. CDR1 and CDR2 from the germline V gene are SEHNR and FQNEAQ (reference sequence).

The chain uses TRBV6-5 and TRBJ1-2; TRBD1 matches 7 bases. CDR1 and CDR2 (germline): MNHEY, SVGAGI. CDR3 length: 12 amino acids. V lost 11 bases to trimming and J lost 2 bases; unmatched junction nucleotides: 5. CDR3 in DNA: TGTGCCGCGCAAGGGGGCAACTATGGCTACACCTTC. It is translated as CAAQGGNYGYTF.

V is TRBV2 and J is TRBJ2-3, with D perhaps TRBD1 (6 bases). Trimming pared 6 bases from V and 6 bases from J, leaving 22 bases between. The CDR3 is made up of 16 amino acids. Germline assignment: CDR1 SNHLY and CDR2 FYNNEI. The CDR3 DNA reads as TGTGCCAGCAGGGCTTCACAGGGTGAGGGCGCGGATACGCAGTATTTT. It specifies CASRASQGEGADTQYF.

This clone was observed once. The V call is TRBV6-5, the J call TRBJ2-2, with D perhaps TRBD1 (5 bases). CDR1 is MNHEY and CDR2 is SVGAGI in the germline V gene. The length of the CDR3 is 13 residues. The V end lost 9 bases, the J end lost 6 bases, and 14 bases lay between the germline ends. The CDR3 here is CASTARAAGELFF. Written as DNA, the CDR3 is TGTGCCAGTACGGCCAGGGCTGCCGGGGAGCTGTTTTTT.

V is TRBV19 and J is TRBJ1-1; 7 bases agree with TRBD1. The CDR3 covers 14 residues. Germline V gives CDR1 LNHDA, CDR2 SQIVND (reference sequence). J gave up 9 bases and V 3 bases, and 10 bases lay outside the gene matches. The CDR3 DNA sequence: TGTGCCAGTAGTATTGGAGGGGGCGCGAAAAAAGCTTTCTTT. Translating gives CASSIGGGAKKAFF.

This clone came up a few times. This chain uses TRBV9 with TRBJ1-1, with 7 nucleotides matching TRBD1. The CDR3 covers 14 residues. Germline loops: CDR1 SGDLS, CDR2 YYNGEE. Germline trimming cut 3 bases from V and 1 base from J; bases unmatched to any gene: 3. The CDR3 DNA sequence: TGTGCCAGCAGCGAAGGGACAGCGAACACTGAAGCTTTCTTT. It encodes CASSEGTANTEAFF.

V usage is TRBV4-1 and J usage is TRBJ2-7; 10 positions match TRBD2. Germline CDR1 and CDR2: MGHRA and YSYEKL. J gave up 7 bases and V 4 bases, and 13 bases lay outside the gene matches. CDR3 size: 16 residues. CDR3 bases: TGCGCCAGCAGCCCCCAACGAGCGGGAGGGCCGAGGGAGCAGTACTTC. Translated: CASSPQRAGGPREQYF.